This TCR beta chain was observed in a study of T-cell reconstitution after alpha-beta-depleted transplantation in children. Germline V gene data show CDR1 as DFQATT and CDR2 as SNEGSKA (reference sequence). V shed 3 bases, J shed 3 bases, and the junction held 10 bases outside the gene matches. This CDR3 comprises 15 residues. Unique molecular identifiers featured in how the TCRbeta library was prepared. Using its own MiXCR run on the PCR reads, TCRdb lists one record per CDR3 protein. Of about 440,000 distinct CDR3 sequences listed, 43% are singletons. The clonotype originates from a girl aged 2 to 10 with aplastic anemia, due to receive a stem cell transplant. Sample: PBMCs, taken before TCRalphabeta/CD19-depleted stem cell transplant. This rearrangement joins TRBV20-1 to TRBJ2-7, with TRBD1 matching 8 bases. In nucleotides, the CDR3 is TGCAGTGCTAGCCCCCGGGACAGGCGGCTCTACGAGCAGTACTTC. It codes for CSASPRDRRLYEQYF.